This TCR beta chain was sequenced for a study of human T cells and chemical hapten exposure. Overall study results and limits: Relative to control repertoires, expanded TCRs gave rise to significantly more large CDR3 similarity clusters. TCRs at high frequency, those above 1 in 1000, did not change with DPC sensitization.

Losses at the gene ends were 6 bases for V and 10 bases for J; bases not matched to a gene: 6. CDR3 length: 13 residues. Germline values: CDR1 LNHDA, CDR2 SQIVND (reference sequence). As for time point: pre-sensitization, week 0. Treatment given: therapeutic diphenylcyclopropenone sensitization with weekly scalp DPC. TCRdb called the RACE reads again in MiXCR, with one record for every CDR3 protein. The sample contains around 56,000 distinct CDR3 sequences, roughly 9.8% of which appear only once. This clonotype came up many times. Its target is unknown. This TCR came from a man aged 35-49 years with alopecia areata. Some clones in this sample may be carry-over from other donors' samples. The genes are TRBV19 and TRBJ2-1; 10 bases are shared with TRBD2. The sample here was whole blood, taken in connection with sensitization to the hapten diphenylcyclopropenone (DPC). CDR3 in DNA: TGTGCCAGTAGGACTAGCGGGCGGATGGAGCAGTTCTTC. It codes for CASRTSGRMEQFF.